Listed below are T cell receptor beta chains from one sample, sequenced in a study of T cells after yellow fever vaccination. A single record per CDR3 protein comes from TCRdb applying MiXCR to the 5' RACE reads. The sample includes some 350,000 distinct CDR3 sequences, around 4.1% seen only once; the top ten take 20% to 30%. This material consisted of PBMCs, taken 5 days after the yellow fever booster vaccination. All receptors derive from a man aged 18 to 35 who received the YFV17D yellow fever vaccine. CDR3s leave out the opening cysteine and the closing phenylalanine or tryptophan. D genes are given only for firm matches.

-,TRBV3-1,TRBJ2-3,ASSPSHAAQY
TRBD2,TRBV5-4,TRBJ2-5,ASSLPASGQETQY
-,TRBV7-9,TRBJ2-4,ASSLGDLAKNIQY
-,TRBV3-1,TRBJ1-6,ASSSHTDFSSPLH
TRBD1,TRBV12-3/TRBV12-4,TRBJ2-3,ASSPGTGWVTDTQY
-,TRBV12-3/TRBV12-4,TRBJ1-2,ASSLLAGYGYT
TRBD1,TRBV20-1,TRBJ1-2,SALDRGGYT
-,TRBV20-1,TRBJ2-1,SLQGVSYNEQF
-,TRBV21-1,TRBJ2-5,ASSEQGLRETQY
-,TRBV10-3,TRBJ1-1,AIEKDENTEAF
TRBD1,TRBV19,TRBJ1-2,ATARTGDYGYT
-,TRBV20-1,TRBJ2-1,SARAGGDPYNEQF
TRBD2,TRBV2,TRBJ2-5,ASSVEGRGGLWQETQY
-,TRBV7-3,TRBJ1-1,ASSLNPGGVSEAF
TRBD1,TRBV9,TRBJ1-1,ASSVGPSQGAEAF
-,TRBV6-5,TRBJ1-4,ASRPVGRSNEKLF
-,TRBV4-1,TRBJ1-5,ASSQDARGRGEPQH
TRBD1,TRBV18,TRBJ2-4,ASSPANLGDRSFKNIQY
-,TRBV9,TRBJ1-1,ASSSISGNTEAF
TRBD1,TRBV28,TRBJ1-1,ASGWPDRGQPSEAF
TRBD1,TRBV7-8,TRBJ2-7,ASSRGQPSYEQY
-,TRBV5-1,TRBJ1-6,ASSQTGDFSPLH
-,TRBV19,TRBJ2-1,ASSHRVEQF
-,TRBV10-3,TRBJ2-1,AISVGNEQF
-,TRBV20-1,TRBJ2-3,SAKGGASTDTQY
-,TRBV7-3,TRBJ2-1,ASSLEGGDEQF